This T cell receptor beta chain was sequenced for a study of blood T cell repertoires in COVID-19 (dated by TCRdb to about 2020). At the level of the whole study: Collaborator samples came from the United States, Italy and Spain and covered acute and convalescent phases of COVID-19. The material from the prospective study consisted of cDNA or gDNA derived from T cells, B-cell-depleted T cells, or PBMCs. The dataset comprised deeply sampled blood TCRbeta repertoires from subjects exposed to, actively infected with, or recovered from COVID-19. The repertoires were released in a freely available public database intended as a resource for research on the immune response to SARS-CoV-2. The samples were drawn from two sources: the first 160 participants of the ongoing ImmuneRACE study, and 1,254 subjects contributed by 6 global collaborators. Nearly every sample came with metadata listing a de-identified subject ID, COVID-19 status, age in years and sex. Where available, HLA class I and class II types were obtained from metadata supplied by the sample provider rather than from assay-based typing.

From a lookup of the germline V gene (reference sequence), CDR1 and CDR2 are SEHNR and FQNEAQ. From V the trimming removes 5 bases and from J it removes 6 bases, while the gene matches leave 7 bases of the junction unaccounted for. The CDR3 goes from the cysteine to the phenylalanine over 14 residues. Solely the CDR3 DNA is kept, with 42 bases framed from the first base. On this clone itself: The specificity of this receptor is unknown. No base qualities exist here, and no much larger clone lies one base off it.

General conclusions and limits of the study: The amount of clinical and demographic metadata varied by source and participant and was provided uncurated.

Whole blood was collected in K2EDTA tubes by collaborating institutions according to the institutions' own protocols. For TCRbeta analysis, collaborator samples were shipped as frozen whole blood, as isolated PBMCs, or as DNA extracted from either sample type. TCRbeta CDR3 regions were amplified from genomic DNA using the immunoSEQ Assay, a bias-controlled multiplex PCR. Per the authors' processing: Nucleated cell counts per sample were estimated from amplification of reference gene primers within the assay. Sequence reads were collapsed and filtered to measure the absolute abundance of every unique TCRbeta CDR3 rearrangement. For each sample, productive Simpson clonality was calculated by taking the square root of Simpson's diversity index across productive rearrangements. Not all clones reach the TCRdb copy of this immuneACCESS table, which keeps in-frame sequences only. Checked studies attribute under half of the gap to unresolved V genes and leave the rest unexplained. The DNA was the basis for D and trimming; V, J and clone size are from that table. The sample has about 90,000 clones on record, roughly four fifths of them singletons. The biggest ten clones account for roughly an eighth of the sample.

Material for sequencing was peripheral blood. The rearranged segments are TRBV7-9 and TRBJ2-7, and 10 junction bases match TRBD1. The sequence was obtained from a human donor in a cohort sampled during active COVID-19. The DNA sequence is as follows: TGTGCCAGCAGCCCGGGACAGGGGTGGGCCGAGCAGTACTTC. This gives the protein CASSPGQGWAEQYF.